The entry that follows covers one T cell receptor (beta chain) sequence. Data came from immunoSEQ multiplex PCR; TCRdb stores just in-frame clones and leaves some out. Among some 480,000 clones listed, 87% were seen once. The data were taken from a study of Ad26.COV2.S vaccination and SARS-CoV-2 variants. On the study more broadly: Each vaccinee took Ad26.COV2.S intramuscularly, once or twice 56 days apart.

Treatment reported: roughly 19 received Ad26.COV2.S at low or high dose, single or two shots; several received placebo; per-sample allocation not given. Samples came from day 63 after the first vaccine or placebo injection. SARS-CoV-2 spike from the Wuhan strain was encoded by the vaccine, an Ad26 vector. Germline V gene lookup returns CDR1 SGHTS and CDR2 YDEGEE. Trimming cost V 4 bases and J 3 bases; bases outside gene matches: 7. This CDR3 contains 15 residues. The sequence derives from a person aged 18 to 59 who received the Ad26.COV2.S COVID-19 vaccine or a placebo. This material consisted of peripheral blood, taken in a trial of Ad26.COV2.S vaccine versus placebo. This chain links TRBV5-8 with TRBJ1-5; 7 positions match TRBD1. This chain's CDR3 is CASSPTGFPNQPQHF. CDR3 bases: TGTGCCAGCAGCCCGACAGGGTTCCCCAATCAGCCCCAGCATTTT.